This T cell receptor (beta chain) comes out of a study of blood T cell repertoires in COVID-19. This CDR3 is built from 16 residues. The ends lost 6 bases at V and 3 bases at J; junction bases unmatched: 7. The germline gives CDR1 KGHSH, CDR2 LQKENI. Generated by immunoSEQ multiplex PCR, the TCRdb table keeps only in-frame clones and is missing some. The data show some 160,000 clones, with nearly 80% seen just once and 11% to 15% held by the top ten. The genes are TRBV18 and TRBJ1-4; 10 nucleotides agree with TRBD1. The sample taken for sequencing was peripheral blood. This receptor was identified in a woman of 80 years or more with acute or convalescent COVID-19. The CDR3 protein is CASSPGQGNPNEKLFF. The CDR3 DNA is TGTGCCAGCTCCCCGGGACAGGGGAACCCTAATGAAAAACTGTTTTTT.